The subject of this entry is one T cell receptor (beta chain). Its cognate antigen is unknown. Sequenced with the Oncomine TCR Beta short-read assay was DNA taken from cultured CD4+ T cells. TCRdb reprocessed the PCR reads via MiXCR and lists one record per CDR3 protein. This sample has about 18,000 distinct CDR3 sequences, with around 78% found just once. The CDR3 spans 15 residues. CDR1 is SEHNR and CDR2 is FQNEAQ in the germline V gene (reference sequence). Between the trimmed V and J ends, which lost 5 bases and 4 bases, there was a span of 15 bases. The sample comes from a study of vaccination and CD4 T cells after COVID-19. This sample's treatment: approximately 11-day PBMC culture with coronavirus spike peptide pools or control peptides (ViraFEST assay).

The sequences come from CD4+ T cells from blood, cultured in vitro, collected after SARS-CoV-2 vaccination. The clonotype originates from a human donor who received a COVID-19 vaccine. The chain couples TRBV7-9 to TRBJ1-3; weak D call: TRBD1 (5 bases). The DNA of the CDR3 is TGTGCCAGCAGCCCCCCTGGGGCAGAGGGAAACACCATATATTTT. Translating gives CASSPPGAEGNTIYF.